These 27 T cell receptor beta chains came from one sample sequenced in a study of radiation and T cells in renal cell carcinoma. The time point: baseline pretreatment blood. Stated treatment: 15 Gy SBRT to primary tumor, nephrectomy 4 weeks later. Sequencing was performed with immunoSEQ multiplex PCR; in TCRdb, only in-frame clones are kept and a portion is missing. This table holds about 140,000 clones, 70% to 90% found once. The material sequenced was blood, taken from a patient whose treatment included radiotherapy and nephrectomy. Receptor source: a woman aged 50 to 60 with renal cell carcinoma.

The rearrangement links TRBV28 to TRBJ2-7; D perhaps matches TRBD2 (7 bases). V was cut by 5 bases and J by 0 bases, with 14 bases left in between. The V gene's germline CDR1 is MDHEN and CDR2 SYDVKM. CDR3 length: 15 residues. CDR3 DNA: TGTGCCAGCAGTGGGGGGGCTAGCAGCTCCTACGAGCAGTACTTC. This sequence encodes CASSGGASSSYEQYF.

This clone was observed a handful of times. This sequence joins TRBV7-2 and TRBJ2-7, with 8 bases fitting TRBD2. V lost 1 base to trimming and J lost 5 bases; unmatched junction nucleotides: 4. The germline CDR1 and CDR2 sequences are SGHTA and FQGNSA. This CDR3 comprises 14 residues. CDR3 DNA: TGTGCCAGCAGCTTAGGCGGGAGGTACGACGAGCAGTACTTC. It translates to CASSLGGRYDEQYF. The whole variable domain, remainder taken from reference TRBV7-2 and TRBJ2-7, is GAGVSQSPSNKVTEKGKDVELRCDPISGHTALYWYRQSLGQGLEFLIYFQGNSAPDKSGLPSDRFSAERTGGSVSTLTIQRTQQEDSAVYLCASSLGGRYDEQYFGPGTRLTVT.

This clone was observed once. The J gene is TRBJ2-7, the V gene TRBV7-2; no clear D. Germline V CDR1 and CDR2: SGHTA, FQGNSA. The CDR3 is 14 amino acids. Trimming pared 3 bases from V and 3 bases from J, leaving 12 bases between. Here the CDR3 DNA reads TGTGCCAGCAGCTTGTACGCAGTCTTCTACGAGCAGTACTTC. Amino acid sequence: CASSLYAVFYEQYF.

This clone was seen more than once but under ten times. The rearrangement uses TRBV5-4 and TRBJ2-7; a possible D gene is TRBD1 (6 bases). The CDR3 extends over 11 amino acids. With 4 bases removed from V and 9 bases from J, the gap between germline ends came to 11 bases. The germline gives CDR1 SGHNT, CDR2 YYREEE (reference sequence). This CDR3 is CASSREDRQYF. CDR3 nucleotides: TGTGCCAGCAGCCGCGAGGACAGGCAGTACTTC.

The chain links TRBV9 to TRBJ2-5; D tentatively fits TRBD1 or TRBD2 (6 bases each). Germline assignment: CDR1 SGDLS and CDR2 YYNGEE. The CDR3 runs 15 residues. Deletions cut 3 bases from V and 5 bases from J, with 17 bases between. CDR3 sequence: CASSGGAIQWETQYF. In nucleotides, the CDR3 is TGTGCCAGCAGCGGGGGGGCCATACAGTGGGAGACCCAGTACTTC.

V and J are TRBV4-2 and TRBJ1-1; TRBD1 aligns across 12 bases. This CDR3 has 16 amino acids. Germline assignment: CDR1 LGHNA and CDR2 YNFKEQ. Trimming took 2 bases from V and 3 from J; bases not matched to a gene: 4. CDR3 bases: TGTGCCAGCAGCCAACGGGACAGGGGGCCGGACACTGAAGCTTTCTTT. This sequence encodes CASSQRDRGPDTEAFF.

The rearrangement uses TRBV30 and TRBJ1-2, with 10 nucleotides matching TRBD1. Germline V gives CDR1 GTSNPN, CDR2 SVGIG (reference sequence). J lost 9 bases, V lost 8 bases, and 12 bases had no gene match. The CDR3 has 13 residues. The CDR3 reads CAGARTGGSSYTF. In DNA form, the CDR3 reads TGTGCCGGGGCGAGGACAGGGGGGTCTAGCTACACCTTC.

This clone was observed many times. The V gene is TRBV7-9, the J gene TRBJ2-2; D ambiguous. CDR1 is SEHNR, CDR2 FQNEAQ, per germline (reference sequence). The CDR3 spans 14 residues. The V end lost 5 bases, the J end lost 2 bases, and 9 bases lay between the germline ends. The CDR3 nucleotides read TGTGCCAGCAGCGAAGACGTCAACACCGGGGAGCTGTTTTTT. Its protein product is CASSEDVNTGELFF.

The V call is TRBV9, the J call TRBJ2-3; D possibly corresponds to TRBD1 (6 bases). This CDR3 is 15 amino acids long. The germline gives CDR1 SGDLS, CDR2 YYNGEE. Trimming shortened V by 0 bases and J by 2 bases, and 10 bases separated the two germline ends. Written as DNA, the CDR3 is TGTGCCAGCAGCGTAGGCCAGGGGACCACAGATACGCAGTATTTT. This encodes CASSVGQGTTDTQYF.

DNA for the CDR3: TGCGCCAGCAGCCATTTCGACAGCTCCTACGAGCAGTACTTC. It encodes CASSHFDSSYEQYF. The chain has TRBV4-1 and TRBJ2-7, with a possible D match to TRBD1 (5 bases). This CDR3 spans 14 amino acids. In germline, CDR1 is MGHRA, CDR2 YSYEKL. V gave up 3 bases and J gave up 0 bases, with 9 bases separating them.

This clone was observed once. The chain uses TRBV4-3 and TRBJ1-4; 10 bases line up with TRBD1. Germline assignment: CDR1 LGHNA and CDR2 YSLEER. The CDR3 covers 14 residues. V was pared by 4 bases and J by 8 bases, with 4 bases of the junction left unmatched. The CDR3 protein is CASSPGTGEEKLFF. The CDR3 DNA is TGCGCCAGCAGCCCGGGGACAGGGGAGGAAAAACTGTTTTTT.

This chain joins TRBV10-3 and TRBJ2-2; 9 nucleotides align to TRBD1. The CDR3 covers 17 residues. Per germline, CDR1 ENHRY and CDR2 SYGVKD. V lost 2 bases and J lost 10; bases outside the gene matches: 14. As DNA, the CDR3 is TGTGCCATCAGTGAGACCCCGGGACAGGGCCGTTTAGAGGAGCTGTTTTTT. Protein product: CAISETPGQGRLEELFF.

CDR3: CSVLTPPGDTGELFF. The CDR3 DNA reads as TGCAGCGTTCTAACCCCCCCAGGGGACACCGGGGAGCTGTTTTTT. The V gene is TRBV29-1, the J gene TRBJ2-2; D is possibly TRBD1 (6 bases). The CDR3 has 15 residues. The germline gives CDR1 SQVTM, CDR2 ANQGSEA. The V gene lost 5 bases and the J gene lost 3 bases, with 16 bases spanning the gap.

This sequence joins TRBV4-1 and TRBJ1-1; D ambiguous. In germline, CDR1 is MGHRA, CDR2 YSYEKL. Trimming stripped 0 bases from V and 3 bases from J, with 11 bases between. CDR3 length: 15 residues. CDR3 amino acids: CASSQEAAEDTEAFF. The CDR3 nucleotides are TGCGCCAGCAGCCAAGAGGCAGCTGAGGACACTGAAGCTTTCTTT.

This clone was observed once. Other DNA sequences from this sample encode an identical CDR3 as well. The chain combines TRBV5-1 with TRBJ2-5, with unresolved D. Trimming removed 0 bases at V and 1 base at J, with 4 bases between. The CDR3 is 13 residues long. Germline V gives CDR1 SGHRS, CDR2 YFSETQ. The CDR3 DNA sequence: TGCGCCAGCAGCTTGGAAATCCAAGAGACCCAGTACTTC. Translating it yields CASSLEIQETQYF.

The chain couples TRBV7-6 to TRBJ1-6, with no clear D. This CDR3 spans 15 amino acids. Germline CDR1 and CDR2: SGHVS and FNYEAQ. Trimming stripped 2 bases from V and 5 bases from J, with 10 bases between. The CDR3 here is CASSLTGGDNSPLHF. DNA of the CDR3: TGTGCCAGCAGCTTAACGGGAGGCGATAATTCACCCCTCCACTTT.

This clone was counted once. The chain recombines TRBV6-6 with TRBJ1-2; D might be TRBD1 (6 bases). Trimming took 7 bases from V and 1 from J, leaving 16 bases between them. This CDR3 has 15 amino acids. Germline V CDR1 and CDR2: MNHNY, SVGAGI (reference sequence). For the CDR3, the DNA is TGTGCCAGCATTCTTCAAGGGGGTTTTAACTATGGCTACACCTTC. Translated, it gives CASILQGGFNYGYTF.

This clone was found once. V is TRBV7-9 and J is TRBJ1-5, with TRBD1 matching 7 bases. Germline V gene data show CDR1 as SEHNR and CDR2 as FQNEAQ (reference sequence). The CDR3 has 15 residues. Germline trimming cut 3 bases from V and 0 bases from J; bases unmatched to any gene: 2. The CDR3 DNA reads TGTGCCAGCAGCTTGGGACAGACTAGCAATCAGCCCCAGCATTTT. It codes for CASSLGQTSNQPQHF.

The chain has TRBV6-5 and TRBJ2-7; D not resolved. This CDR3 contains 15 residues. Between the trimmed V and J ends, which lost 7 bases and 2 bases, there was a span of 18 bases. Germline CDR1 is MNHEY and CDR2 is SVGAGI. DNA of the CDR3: TGTGCCAGCAACCCATCCTACCTCGAACCCTACGAGCAGTACTTC. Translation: CASNPSYLEPYEQYF.

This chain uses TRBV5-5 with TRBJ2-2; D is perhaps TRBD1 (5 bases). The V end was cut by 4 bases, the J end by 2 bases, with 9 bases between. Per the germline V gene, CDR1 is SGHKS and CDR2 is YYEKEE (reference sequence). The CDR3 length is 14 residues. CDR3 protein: CASSTGKNTGELFF. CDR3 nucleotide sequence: TGTGCCAGCAGCACAGGAAAAAACACCGGGGAGCTGTTTTTT.

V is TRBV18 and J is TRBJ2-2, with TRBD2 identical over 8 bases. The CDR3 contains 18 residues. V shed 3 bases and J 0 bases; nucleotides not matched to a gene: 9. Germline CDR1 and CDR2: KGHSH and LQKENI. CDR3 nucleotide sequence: TGTGCCAGCTCACCTCTCTCGGGAGGGGCCGCGAACACCGGGGAGCTGTTTTTT. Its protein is CASSPLSGGAANTGELFF.

The CDR3 nucleotides are TGTGCCAGCAGCGTAGAGCCGAGCATGAACACTGAAGCTTTCTTT. It is translated as CASSVEPSMNTEAFF. The gene calls are TRBV9 and TRBJ1-1; no definite D call. Trimming pared 0 bases from V and 0 bases from J, leaving 9 bases between. Germline CDR1 SGDLS, CDR2 YYNGEE. CDR3 length: 15 residues.

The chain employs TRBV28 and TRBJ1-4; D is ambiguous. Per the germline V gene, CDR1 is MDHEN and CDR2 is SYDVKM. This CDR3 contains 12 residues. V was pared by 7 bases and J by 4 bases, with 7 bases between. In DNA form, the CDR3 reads TGTGCCAGCATAAGCAATAATGAAAAACTGTTTTTT. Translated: CASISNNEKLFF.

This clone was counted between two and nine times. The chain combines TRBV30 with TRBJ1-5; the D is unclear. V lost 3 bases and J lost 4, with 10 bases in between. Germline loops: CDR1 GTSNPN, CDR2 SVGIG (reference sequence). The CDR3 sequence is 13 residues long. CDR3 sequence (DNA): TGTGCCTGGAGCCTCACAGTTAATCAGCCCCAGCATTTT. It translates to CAWSLTVNQPQHF.

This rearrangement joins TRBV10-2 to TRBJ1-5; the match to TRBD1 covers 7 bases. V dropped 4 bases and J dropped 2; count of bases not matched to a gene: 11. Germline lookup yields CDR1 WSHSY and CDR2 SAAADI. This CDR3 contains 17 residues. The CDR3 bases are TGCGCCAGCAGTGGAAACACAGGGGTTATTGGCAATCAGCCCCAGCATTTT. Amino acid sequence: CASSGNTGVIGNQPQHF.

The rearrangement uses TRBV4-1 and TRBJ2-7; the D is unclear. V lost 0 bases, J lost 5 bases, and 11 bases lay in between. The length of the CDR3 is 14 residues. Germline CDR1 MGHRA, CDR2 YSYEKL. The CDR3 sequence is CASSQDTARNEQYF. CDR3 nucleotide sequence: TGCGCCAGCAGCCAAGATACGGCTAGAAACGAGCAGTACTTC.

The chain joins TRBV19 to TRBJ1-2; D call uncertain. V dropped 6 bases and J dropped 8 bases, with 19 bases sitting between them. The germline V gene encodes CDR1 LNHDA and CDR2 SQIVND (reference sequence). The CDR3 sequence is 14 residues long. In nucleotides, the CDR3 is TGTGCCAGTAGCATTGGGGAACGGGAGAAAGGCTACACCTTC. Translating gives CASSIGEREKGYTF.